This T cell receptor (beta chain) was found in a study of control samples from healthy donors and cancer patients. This CDR3 is 17 amino acids long. With 1 base clipped from V and 2 bases from J, the junction kept 5 bases outside the gene matches. The germline CDR1 and CDR2 sequences are SEHNR and FQNEAQ (reference sequence). Assay: immunoSEQ multiplex PCR; the TCRdb copy retains only in-frame clones and omits some. The sample holds about 95,000 clones, 85% seen once. The sequenced sample consisted of blood. The TCR originated in a man aged 30 to 45 in good health. The genes are TRBV7-9 and TRBJ2-1; 10 bases are shared with TRBD2. For the CDR3, the DNA is TGTGCCAGCAGCTTAGGGGCGGGGACTAGCGCCTACAATGAGCAGTTCTTC. It encodes CASSLGAGTSAYNEQFF. Filled out from reference TRBV7-9 and TRBJ2-1, the complete variable domain reads DTGVSQNPRHKITKRGQNVTFRCDPISEHNRLYWYRQTLGQGPEFLTYFQNEAQLEKSRLLSDRFSAERPKGSFSTLEIQRTEQGDSAMYLCASSLGAGTSAYNEQFFGPGTRLTVL.